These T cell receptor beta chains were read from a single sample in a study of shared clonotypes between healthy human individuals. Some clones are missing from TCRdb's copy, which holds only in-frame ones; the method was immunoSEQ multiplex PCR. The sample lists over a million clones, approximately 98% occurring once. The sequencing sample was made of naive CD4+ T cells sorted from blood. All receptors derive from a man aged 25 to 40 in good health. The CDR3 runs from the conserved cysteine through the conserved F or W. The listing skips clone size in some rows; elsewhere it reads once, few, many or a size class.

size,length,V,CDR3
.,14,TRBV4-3,CASSRGQGNYGYTF
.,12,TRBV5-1,CASSFTGDEQFF
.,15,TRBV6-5,CASSYSTGRGNEQFF
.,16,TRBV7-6,CASSLATGTGDEKLFF
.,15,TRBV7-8,CASSSQREWLYEQYF
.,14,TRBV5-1,CASSWRANTGELFF
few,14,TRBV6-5,CASSRDRYQETQYF
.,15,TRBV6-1,CASSEIGAVDYGYTF
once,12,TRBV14,CASSQGAQPQHF
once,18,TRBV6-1,CASSEGVPGQGAFFGYTF
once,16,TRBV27,CASRLSTGTSTDTQYF
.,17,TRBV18,CASSPLGSAVTDNEQFF
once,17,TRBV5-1,CASSIPETGIQIYEQYF
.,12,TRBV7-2,CASSLALVEQFF
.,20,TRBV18,CASSPPRDRASIRPTGELFF
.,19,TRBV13,CASSLGREKWRQGVDEQYF
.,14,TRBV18,CASSRTSGVYEQYF
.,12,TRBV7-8,CALRAGANVLTF
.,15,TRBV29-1,CSVETEQGGNQPQHF
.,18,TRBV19,CASSIPRLAGEGAYEQYF
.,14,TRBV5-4,CASSGPGGGRGYTF
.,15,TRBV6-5,CASSYLPVSNQPQHF
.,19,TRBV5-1,CASSLGLAGPRGSYNEQFF
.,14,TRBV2,CASSVTGEGRGYTF